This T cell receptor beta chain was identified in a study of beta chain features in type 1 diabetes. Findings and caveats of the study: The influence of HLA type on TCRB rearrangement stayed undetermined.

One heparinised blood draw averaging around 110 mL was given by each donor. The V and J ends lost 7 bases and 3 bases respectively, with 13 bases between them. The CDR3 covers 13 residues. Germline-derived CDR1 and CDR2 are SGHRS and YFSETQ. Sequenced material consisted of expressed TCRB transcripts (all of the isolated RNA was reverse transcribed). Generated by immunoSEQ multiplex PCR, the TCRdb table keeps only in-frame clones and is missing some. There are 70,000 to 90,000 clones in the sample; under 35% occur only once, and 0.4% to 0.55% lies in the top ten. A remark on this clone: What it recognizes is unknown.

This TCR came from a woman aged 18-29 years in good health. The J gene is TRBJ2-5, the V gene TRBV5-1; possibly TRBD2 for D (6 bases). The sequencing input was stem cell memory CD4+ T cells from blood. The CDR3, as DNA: TGCGCCAGCGCCCTGGGGGGAGAAGAGACCCAGTACTTC. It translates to CASALGGEETQYF.